Given below is one T cell receptor beta chain in context. The sample is drawn from a study of blood T cell repertoires in COVID-19. For the study at large: PBMCs, B-cell-depleted T cells, or T cells provided the cDNA or gDNA that made up the material.

Looked up from germline, CDR1 is SGHRS and CDR2 is YFSETQ. This CDR3 is 19 amino acids long. V was clipped by 0 bases and J by 0 bases; unmatched bases: 8. In the study's own analysis: Reference gene primers were amplified, and this amplification served to estimate nucleated cell counts. TCRdb's copy holds only in-frame clones and misses some; the assay was immunoSEQ multiplex PCR. V, J and clone size are taken as reported in that table, and D and trimming were inferred from the DNA itself. The table has 150,000 to 200,000 clones, over 75% seen once; the top ten hold 2.5% to 3%. The sequence derives from a woman older than 75 with active or convalescent COVID-19. Sequenced material: peripheral blood. The genes are TRBV5-1 and TRBJ2-3, with 12 positions matching TRBD2. This chain's CDR3 is CASSLDRLAGETSTDTQYF. CDR3 DNA sequence: TGCGCCAGCAGCTTGGACCGACTAGCGGGGGAAACTAGCACAGATACGCAGTATTTT.